This note documents a single T cell receptor (beta chain) sequence. Its antigen remains unidentified. This sample is part of a study of T-cell memory formation after mild COVID-19. Overall study context: TCR clusters showed largely donor specificity.

A single record per CDR3 protein comes from TCRdb applying MiXCR to the 5' RACE reads. Of roughly 250,000 distinct CDR3 sequences listed, 16% are singletons. General study results and limits: CD4+ clones that contracted lay mainly in CM and EM; CD8+ ones lay in EMRA.

V shed 2 bases and J 7 bases; nucleotides not matched to a gene: 5. The CDR3 covers 13 residues. The V gene's germline CDR1 is SGHRS and CDR2 YFSETQ. Sequenced sample: PBMCs or a T cell subset sorted from them (not recorded which). The receptor was derived from a man aged 18 to 29 who had mild COVID-19 (a few samples of this study predate the infection). Cell type and time point are not known. The rearrangement links TRBV5-1 to TRBJ2-5, with 7 bases identical to TRBD1. CDR3 sequence: CASSFQGVGTQYF. CDR3 coding DNA: TGCGCCAGCAGCTTTCAGGGGGTAGGGACCCAGTACTTC. The full variable domain, rest sourced from reference TRBV5-1 and TRBJ2-5, is KAGVTQTPRYLIKTRGQQVTLSCSPISGHRSVSWYQQTPGQGLQFLFEYFSETQRNKGNFPGRFSGRQFSNSRSEMNVSTLELGDSALYLCASSFQGVGTQYFGPGTRLLVL.